The 4 T cell receptor beta chains in this list originate from one sample, sequenced in a study of T cell repertoires in aging, cancer and after chemotherapy. TCR beta rearrangements were amplified from peripheral blood genomic DNA. Rearranged V-D-J TRB sequences were amplified with a mixed TRB-A/B primer pool. MiXCR, run by TCRdb on the multiplex PCR reads, gives a single entry per CDR3 protein. The data show about 3,000 distinct CDR3 sequences, under 40% seen once. The sample consisted of blood. The receptors shown here come from a human donor in good health.

CDR3 nucleotide sequence: TGTGCCAGCAGTTCAACTAGCGGGGAGCCCCAAGAGACCCAGTACTTC. Translated: CASSSTSGEPQETQYF. The rearrangement joins TRBV27 to TRBJ2-5, with 10 bases matching TRBD2. Germline CDR1 is MNHEY and CDR2 is SMNVEV (reference sequence). The CDR3 covers 16 residues. Trimming cost V 4 bases and J 1 base; bases outside gene matches: 6.

Only a few counts were recorded for this clonotype. The J gene is TRBJ1-1, the V gene TRBV6-5; a possible D gene is TRBD1 (5 bases). CDR1 MNHEY and CDR2 SVGAGI come from the germline V gene. V lost 7 bases to trimming and J lost 4 bases, with 10 bases between them. The CDR3 spans 12 residues. Here the CDR3 reads CASNQGGTEAFF. CDR3 coding DNA: TGTGCCAGCAACCAGGGAGGCACTGAAGCTTTCTTT.

This clonotype turned up a few times. The J gene is TRBJ2-7, the V gene TRBV5-6; 7 nucleotides agree with TRBD1. Germline V gene lookup returns CDR1 SGHDT and CDR2 YYEEEE. Unmatched junction bases numbered 6, after V lost 4 bases and J lost 2 bases. This CDR3 spans 14 amino acids. Here the CDR3 reads CASSPETGPYEQYF. CDR3 in DNA: TGTGCCAGCAGCCCGGAGACAGGGCCCTACGAGCAGTACTTC.

In its sample, this clonotype was seen a few times. The chain employs TRBV6-1 and TRBJ2-1; TRBD1 matches 11 bases. Germline CDR1 reads MNHNS; CDR2 reads SASEGT. V was pared by 6 bases and J by 5 bases, with 6 bases of the junction left unmatched. This CDR3 contains 15 residues. CDR3 coding DNA: TGTGCCAGCAGAAAGGGACAGGGGGGTGACAATGAGCAGTTCTTC. It yields the protein CASRKGQGGDNEQFF.